Shown below are 28 T cell receptor beta chains from a single sample sequenced in a study of T cells in Graves' hyperthyroidism and ophthalmopathy. From RNA transcripts, TCR beta CDR3 regions were amplified. First-round RT-PCR targeting the TCR CDR3 was performed with the HTBI primer set. TCRdb itself ran the multiplex PCR reads through MiXCR, one entry per CDR3 protein. This sample has under 350,000 distinct CDR3 sequences, with approximately 13% found just once. The specimen sequenced was blood. The origin of the receptors is a woman in her 40s with Graves' ophthalmopathy.

This clonotype has a count of ten or more. V is TRBV5-5 and J is TRBJ1-2; no reliable D call. V shed 2 bases and J shed 1 base, with 12 bases lying between them. Germline V gene data show CDR1 as SGHKS and CDR2 as YYEKEE (reference sequence). The CDR3 has 15 residues. CDR3 sequence (DNA): TGTGCCAGCAGCTTCAACCCGGTAGTTAACTATGGCTACACCTTC. Encoded protein: CASSFNPVVNYGYTF.

Concerning this clonotype: A much larger clone lies one base from this, so it may be a read error. The rearrangement links TRBV10-3 to TRBJ1-1, with D perhaps TRBD1 (5 bases). The CDR3 runs 14 residues. Germline CDR1 is ENHRY and CDR2 is SYGVKD. The CDR3 DNA reads as TGTGCCGTCAGCCCTATTGACCCGGGGCTCGAAGCTTTCTTT. Residues: CAVSPIDPGLEAFF.

This clonotype has at least ten counts. V usage is TRBV20-1 and J usage is TRBJ2-7, with D tentatively TRBD1 or TRBD2 (5 bases each). CDR3 length equals 13 residues. V was clipped by 7 bases and J by 4 bases, with 17 bases between them. CDR1 DFQATT and CDR2 SNEGSKA come from the germline V gene (reference sequence). CDR3 region: CSVGRGREYEQYF. The CDR3 nucleotides are TGCAGTGTCGGTCGGGGCAGAGAATACGAGCAGTACTTC.

The CDR3 nucleotides read TGTGCCAGCAGCTCACGACTAGCAGTGGAGACCCAGTACTTC. Its translation is CASSSRLAVETQYF. The chain carries TRBV5-4 and TRBJ2-5; 7 nucleotides line up with TRBD2. The CDR3 sequence is 14 residues long. V lost 3 bases and J lost 5; bases outside the gene matches: 7. Germline CDR1 SGHNT, CDR2 YYREEE (reference sequence).

Ten or more counts support this clonotype. The J gene is TRBJ1-5, the V gene TRBV20-1; 7 nucleotides line up with TRBD1. The V gene's germline CDR1 is DFQATT and CDR2 SNEGSKA (reference sequence). This CDR3 spans 15 amino acids. Germline trimming cut 1 base from V and 1 base from J; bases unmatched to any gene: 4. The CDR3 here is CSARGETGSNQPQHF. The CDR3 DNA follows: TGCAGTGCTAGAGGCGAGACAGGGAGCAATCAGCCCCAGCATTTT.

Many counts were recorded for this clonotype. The V gene is TRBV20-1, the J gene TRBJ1-5; TRBD1 aligns across 11 bases. The CDR3 has 16 residues. After removal of 6 bases from V and 6 bases from J, the junction contained 13 bases not matched to a gene. Germline V gene sequence: CDR1 DFQATT, CDR2 SNEGSKA (reference sequence). The chain's CDR3 is CSAPDARDRGGQPQHF. The CDR3 region has the DNA TGCAGTGCGCCAGACGCGCGGGACAGGGGGGGTCAGCCCCAGCATTTT.

This clonotype was detected ten times or more. J is TRBJ1-5 and V is TRBV11-2; D is undetermined. This CDR3 comprises 12 residues. CDR1 and CDR2 (germline): SGHAT, FQNNGV. The germline V and J ends were trimmed by 1 base and 11 bases, with 9 bases remaining between them. CDR3 bases: TGTGCCAGCAGCTTAGGGGGTGGAACCCAGCATTTT. It yields the protein CASSLGGGTQHF. Based on the CDR3 plus reference TRBV11-2 and TRBJ1-5, the full variable domain is EAGVAQSPRYKIIEKRQSVAFWCNPISGHATLYWYQQILGQGPKLLIQFQNNGVVDDSQLPKDRFSAERLKGVDSTLKIQPAKLEDSAVYLCASSLGGGTQHFGDGTRLSIL.

This clonotype was seen repeatedly, ten times or more. The chain employs TRBV6-1 and TRBJ1-2; 9 nucleotides match TRBD1. CDR3 length equals 16 residues. Losses at the gene ends were 6 bases for V and 0 bases for J; bases not matched to a gene: 8. Germline assignment: CDR1 MNHNS and CDR2 SASEGT. CDR3 protein: CASRPDRGSPNYGYTF. Written as DNA, the CDR3 is TGTGCCAGCAGGCCCGACAGGGGGTCCCCTAACTATGGCTACACCTTC.

The chain joins TRBV20-1 to TRBJ2-4; no firm D call. V dropped 0 bases and J dropped 6 bases, with 15 bases sitting between them. This CDR3 is 15 amino acids long. CDR1 and CDR2 (germline): DFQATT, SNEGSKA (reference sequence). The CDR3, as DNA: TGCAGTGCTAGAGAAGTGAGGAACAAGGGAAACATTCAGTACTTC. Protein sequence: CSAREVRNKGNIQYF.

This clonotype was counted at least ten times. This chain connects TRBV7-8 to TRBJ2-7; 7 bases fit TRBD1. The CDR3 extends over 14 amino acids. Trimming removed 5 bases from V and 2 bases from J; junction bases left unmatched: 6. Germline loops: CDR1 SGHVS, CDR2 FQNEAQ. Here the CDR3 reads CASSPVRGTYEQYF. CDR3 in DNA: TGTGCCAGCAGCCCCGTCAGGGGGACCTACGAGCAGTACTTC.

This clonotype was seen a few times. The V gene is TRBV5-8, the J gene TRBJ2-4; D might be TRBD2 (5 bases). Trimming took 4 bases from V and 8 from J, leaving 19 bases between them. Germline assignment: CDR1 SGHTS and CDR2 YDEGEE. This CDR3 has 15 amino acids. CDR3 in amino acids: CASSPTVSHGDIQYF. The DNA of the CDR3 is TGTGCCAGCAGCCCTACGGTTTCACACGGGGACATTCAGTACTTC.

This clonotype was observed a handful of times. The J gene is TRBJ2-1, the V gene TRBV6-5, with D possibly TRBD2 on 5 matching bases. V was cut by 6 bases and J by 6 bases, with 18 bases left in between. CDR1 and CDR2 (germline): MNHEY, SVGAGI. CDR3 length equals 15 residues. For the CDR3, the DNA is TGTGCCAGCAGGTTAGGTAGGGCGGGCTCCAATGAGCAGTTCTTC. Encoded protein: CASRLGRAGSNEQFF.

The genes are TRBV14 and TRBJ2-1, with 11 positions matching TRBD2. This CDR3 contains 15 residues. The V and J ends lost 4 bases and 6 bases, in that order; junction bases with no gene match: 5. The germline gives CDR1 SGHDN, CDR2 FVKESK. The CDR3 DNA sequence: TGTGCCAGCAGCCGAACACTAGCGGGAGTCAATGAGCAGTTCTTC. This codes for CASSRTLAGVNEQFF.

This clonotype was recorded at least ten times. The CDR3 loop reads CASSPPGSLTQFF. CDR3 nucleotides: TGTGCCAGCTCACCCCCCGGCAGTCTGACGCAGTTCTTC. The J gene is TRBJ2-1, the V gene TRBV18; D is ambiguous. Germline V gene lookup returns CDR1 KGHSH and CDR2 LQKENI. V shed 3 bases and J shed 12 bases, with 15 bases lying between them. The CDR3 runs 13 residues.

This clonotype came up many times. The chain employs TRBV29-1 and TRBJ2-7; the D call may be TRBD1 or TRBD2 (5 bases each). The length of the CDR3 is 13 residues. CDR1 and CDR2 (germline): SQVTM, ANQGSEA. With 0 bases removed from V and 7 bases from J, the gap between germline ends came to 13 bases. CDR3 coding DNA: TGCAGCGTTGAAGATCGGGGCCGCCTTGAGCAGTACTTC. Amino acids: CSVEDRGRLEQYF.

This clonotype was counted many times. The chain couples TRBV7-8 to TRBJ1-2; 8 bases fit TRBD1. From germline, CDR1 is SGHVS and CDR2 FQNEAQ. J was trimmed by 5 bases and V by 5 bases; bases with no gene match: 10. The CDR3 length is 15 residues. CDR3 nucleotides: TGTGCCAGCAGCGCCGGGACAGGCGTCTCATATGGCTACACCTTC. This codes for CASSAGTGVSYGYTF.

This chain uses TRBV24-1 with TRBJ1-5; tentatively, D is TRBD1 (6 bases). V lost 3 bases and J 6 bases, leaving 11 bases between the germline ends. CDR3 size: 14 residues. Germline CDR1 KGHDR, CDR2 SFDVKD. CDR3 in DNA: TGTGCCACCAGTGATGCCGGGGGCAGTCAGCCCCAGCATTTT. This gives the protein CATSDAGGSQPQHF.

This clonotype was counted between two and nine times. This chain connects TRBV20-1 to TRBJ2-4; D possibly corresponds to TRBD2 (6 bases). V lost 2 bases, J lost 4 bases, and 15 bases lay in between. Germline CDR1 reads DFQATT; CDR2 reads SNEGSKA (reference sequence). This CDR3 comprises 15 residues. The CDR3 region has the DNA TGCAGTGCTAGACCCCAGGAGGGAACTAAAAACATTCAGTACTTC. Protein sequence: CSARPQEGTKNIQYF.

This clonotype was recorded many times. The rearrangement joins TRBV12-3 or TRBV12-4 to TRBJ1-1; TRBD1 might be the D (6 bases). The CDR3 length is 13 residues. Trimming left V 4 bases short and J 3 bases short, with 9 bases between. The DNA of the CDR3 is TGTGCCAGCAGTTCAGGGGCGTACACTGAAGCTTTCTTT. It is translated as CASSSGAYTEAFF.

The V and J genes are TRBV18 and TRBJ2-7; TRBD1 aligns across 10 bases. The germline gives CDR1 KGHSH, CDR2 LQKENI. The CDR3 has 16 amino acids. V was clipped by 2 bases and J by 5 bases; unmatched bases: 9. CDR3: CASSPSTGTGVHEQYF. CDR3 nucleotide sequence: TGTGCCAGCTCACCATCAACCGGGACAGGGGTCCACGAGCAGTACTTC.

The gene calls are TRBV4-1 and TRBJ1-2; weak D call: TRBD1 (6 bases). Germline loops: CDR1 MGHRA, CDR2 YSYEKL. CDR3 length: 16 residues. Deletions cut 2 bases from V and 6 bases from J, with 19 bases between. The CDR3 nucleotides read TGCGCCAGCAGCCAACCTTCAATACAGGGTATTCATGGCTACACCTTC. This encodes CASSQPSIQGIHGYTF.

Many counts were recorded for this clonotype. This chain connects TRBV28 to TRBJ2-5, with D possibly TRBD1 on 6 matching bases. Looked up from germline, CDR1 is MDHEN and CDR2 is SYDVKM. The CDR3 length is 16 residues. V gave up 1 base and J gave up 5 bases, with 17 bases separating them. This chain's CDR3 is CASSLSVTGNDETQYF. In DNA form, the CDR3 reads TGTGCCAGCAGTTTATCCGTAACAGGGAACGACGAGACCCAGTACTTC.

This chain uses TRBV28 with TRBJ1-1, with TRBD1 identical over 7 bases. Looked up from germline, CDR1 is MDHEN and CDR2 is SYDVKM. After removal of 6 bases from V and 1 base from J, the junction contained 8 bases not matched to a gene. The CDR3 contains 15 residues. CDR3 amino acids: CASSTIRGPNTEAFF. As DNA, the CDR3 is TGTGCCAGCAGCACCATAAGGGGGCCGAACACTGAAGCTTTCTTT.

In regard to this clonotype: A much larger clone differs from this one at a single base, so this may be a read error. The chain is built from TRBV29-1 and TRBJ1-1; no firm D call. CDR1 is SQVTM and CDR2 is ANQGSEA in the germline V gene. The V end was cut by 6 bases, the J end by 1 base, with 12 bases between. This CDR3 comprises 13 residues. The CDR3: CSVADWQNTEAFF. The CDR3 nucleotides are TGCAGCGTCGCCGACTGGCAGAACACTGAAGCTTTCTTT.

This clonotype was seen ten or more times. The chain joins TRBV20-1 to TRBJ1-3; D gene unclear. The V end was cut by 2 bases, the J end by 0 bases, with 11 bases between. Germline CDR1 DFQATT, CDR2 SNEGSKA (reference sequence). This CDR3 is 15 amino acids long. CDR3 residues: CSARRGLGSGNTIYF. As DNA, the CDR3 is TGCAGTGCTAGACGCGGTCTGGGCTCTGGAAACACCATATATTTT.

This clonotype occurred a few times. The CDR3 sequence: CASSHVAGVSTDTQYF. CDR3 sequence (DNA): TGTGCCAGCAGCCATGTAGCGGGAGTTAGCACAGATACGCAGTATTTT. The V gene is TRBV7-9, the J gene TRBJ2-3, with 9 bases aligning to TRBD2. This CDR3 comprises 16 residues. Trimming removed 5 bases from V and 0 bases from J; junction bases left unmatched: 6. The germline CDR1 and CDR2 sequences are SEHNR and FQNEAQ (reference sequence).

As for this clonotype: This may arise from a read error, as a much more abundant clone is one base away. This chain joins TRBV20-1 and TRBJ2-7; tentative D call: TRBD1 (6 bases). V lost 6 bases and J lost 7, with 22 bases in between. This CDR3 spans 14 amino acids. Per germline, CDR1 DFQATT and CDR2 SNEGSKA (reference sequence). Here the CDR3 reads CSAHEEGVPKEQYF. The CDR3, as DNA: TGCAGTGCCCATGAAGAGGGGGTGCCTAAAGAGCAGTACTTC.

V and J are TRBV7-9 and TRBJ2-5; 9 bases agree with TRBD2. Per germline, CDR1 SEHNR and CDR2 FQNEAQ (reference sequence). This CDR3 is built from 18 residues. V shed 2 bases, J shed 4 bases, and the junction held 14 bases outside the gene matches. The CDR3 DNA reads TGTGCCAGCAGCTTACGTCTAGCGGGAAGCTTAGGGGGAGAGACCCAGTACTTC. Translation gives CASSLRLAGSLGGETQYF.